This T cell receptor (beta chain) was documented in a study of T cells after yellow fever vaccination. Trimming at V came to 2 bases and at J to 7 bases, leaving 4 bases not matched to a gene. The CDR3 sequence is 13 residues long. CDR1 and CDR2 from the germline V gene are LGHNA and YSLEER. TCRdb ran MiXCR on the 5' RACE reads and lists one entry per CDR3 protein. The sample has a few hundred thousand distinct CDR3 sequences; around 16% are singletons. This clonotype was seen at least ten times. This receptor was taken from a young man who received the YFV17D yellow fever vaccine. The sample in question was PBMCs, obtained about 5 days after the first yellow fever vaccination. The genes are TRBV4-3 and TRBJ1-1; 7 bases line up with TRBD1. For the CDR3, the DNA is TGCGCCAGCAGCCAAAACAGGGGATATGAAGCTTTCTTT. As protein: CASSQNRGYEAFF.